The 29 T cell receptor beta chains below all came from one sample that was sequenced in a study of STAT5B mutations in CD4+ large granular lymphocyte leukemia. Profiling relied on immunoSEQ multiplex PCR, and the TCRdb table lists in-frame clones only, not all of them. There are about 21,000 clones in the sample; roughly 75% occur only once, and 3.5% to 5% lies in the top ten. Material for sequencing was CD4+ T cells from blood buffy coats. The receptors shown here come from a human donor in good health.

The genes are TRBV5-1 and TRBJ2-2, with 8 positions matching TRBD2. From germline, CDR1 is SGHRS and CDR2 YFSETQ. With 6 bases clipped from V and 7 bases from J, the junction kept 17 bases outside the gene matches. There are 17 residues in the CDR3. This chain's CDR3 is CASTRSGTRGFGGELFF. CDR3 in DNA: TGCGCCAGCACCAGGTCCGGGACTAGAGGATTCGGCGGGGAGCTGTTTTTT.

The V call is TRBV6-1, the J call TRBJ2-1; 7 positions match TRBD1. Germline lookup yields CDR1 MNHNS and CDR2 SASEGT. This CDR3 contains 15 residues. The V and J ends lost 3 bases and 6 bases, in that order; junction bases with no gene match: 8. CDR3 protein: CASSDGSTGVNEQFF. The CDR3 nucleotides read TGTGCCAGCAGTGATGGGTCTACAGGGGTCAATGAGCAGTTCTTC.

The chain links TRBV6-5 to TRBJ2-3; possible D gene TRBD2, 6 bases. Trimming took 6 bases from V and 1 from J, leaving 14 bases between them. Germline assignment: CDR1 MNHEY and CDR2 SVGAGI. The CDR3 is made up of 15 amino acids. The CDR3 nucleotides are TGTGCCAGCAGGAATACTCCGGGAGGCACAGATACGCAGTATTTT. Protein: CASRNTPGGTDTQYF.

The V gene is TRBV5-4, the J gene TRBJ2-2; TRBD1 agrees at 12 bases. From germline, CDR1 is SGHNT and CDR2 YYREEE (reference sequence). This CDR3 comprises 16 residues. With 5 bases clipped from V and 5 bases from J, the junction kept 7 bases outside the gene matches. The CDR3 here is CASSSGTGGSTGELFF. In DNA, the CDR3 is TGTGCCAGCAGTTCTGGGACAGGGGGCTCAACCGGGGAGCTGTTTTTT.

This chain connects TRBV18 to TRBJ2-1, with D hard to call. The V gene lost 4 bases and the J gene lost 8 bases, with 15 bases spanning the gap. Germline CDR1 and CDR2: KGHSH and LQKENI. This CDR3 is 14 amino acids long. Written as DNA, the CDR3 is TGTGCCAGCTCACTAGGTTTGGGCCTGGATGAGCAGTTCTTC. Amino acid sequence: CASSLGLGLDEQFF.

The chain couples TRBV28 to TRBJ1-2; D unresolved. The V end was cut by 8 bases, the J end by 4 bases, with 11 bases between. This CDR3 comprises 12 residues. Germline values: CDR1 MDHEN, CDR2 SYDVKM. The CDR3 here is CASAPATYGYTF. CDR3 DNA: TGTGCCAGCGCGCCCGCCACCTATGGCTACACCTTC.

The rearrangement uses TRBV5-4 and TRBJ2-1; no clear D gene. The length of the CDR3 is 15 residues. Germline V CDR1 and CDR2: SGHNT, YYREEE (reference sequence). V lost 2 bases, J lost 0 bases, and 9 bases lay in between. The CDR3 DNA is TGTGCCAGCAGCTTCTCAGTGGCCTCCTACAATGAGCAGTTCTTC. This encodes CASSFSVASYNEQFF.

This chain joins TRBV28 and TRBJ2-5; 10 bases fit TRBD1. V lost 4 bases to trimming and J lost 2 bases; unmatched junction nucleotides: 4. Per germline, CDR1 MDHEN and CDR2 SYDVKM. This CDR3 contains 15 residues. CDR3 in DNA: TGTGCCAGCAGTTCCCCGGGACAGGGGCAAGAGACCCAGTACTTC. Translating gives CASSSPGQGQETQYF. The full variable domain, in which reference TRBV28 and TRBJ2-5 provide the parts outside the CDR3, is DVKVTQSSRYLVKRTGEKVFLECVQDMDHENMFWYRQDPGLGLRLIYFSYDVKMKEKGDIPEGYSVSREKKERFSLILESASTNQTSMYLCASSSPGQGQETQYFGPGTRLLVL.

The rearrangement joins TRBV7-8 to TRBJ2-3; 7 bases line up with TRBD1. There are 14 residues in the CDR3. V dropped 7 bases and J dropped 3; count of bases not matched to a gene: 7. CDR1 and CDR2 from the germline V gene are SGHVS and FQNEAQ. The CDR3 coding sequence is TGTGCCAGCATCCGGGACAGCAATACAGATACGCAGTATTTT. The encoded protein is CASIRDSNTDTQYF.

V gene TRBV11-2 combines with J gene TRBJ2-7; D is perhaps TRBD2 (5 bases). V lost 4 bases and J 9 bases, leaving 13 bases between the germline ends. Looked up from germline, CDR1 is SGHAT and CDR2 is FQNNGV. The CDR3 has 12 amino acids. CDR3 in amino acids: CASSSPMRVQYF. The CDR3 bases are TGTGCCAGCAGCTCCCCGATGAGGGTGCAGTACTTC.

The chain combines TRBV10-2 with TRBJ2-7; 9 nucleotides match TRBD1. CDR1 is WSHSY and CDR2 is SAAADI in the germline V gene. V lost 8 bases to trimming and J lost 9 bases; unmatched junction nucleotides: 14. CDR3 length: 14 amino acids. CDR3 residues: CASLVPGQGTGQYF. CDR3 bases: TGCGCCAGCCTCGTCCCGGGACAGGGTACGGGGCAGTACTTC.

This clone was counted a single time. CDR3 DNA: TGTGCCATCAGTGAGGCGAGGACTATAAATGAGCAGTTCTTC. Residues: CAISEARTINEQFF. The V call is TRBV10-3, the J call TRBJ2-1; possible D gene TRBD2, 6 bases. The germline gives CDR1 ENHRY, CDR2 SYGVKD. Trimming shortened V by 2 bases and J by 7 bases, and 12 bases separated the two germline ends. This CDR3 is 14 amino acids long.

The chain carries TRBV28 and TRBJ2-5; perhaps D is TRBD1 or TRBD2 (5 bases each). The V gene lost 3 bases and the J gene lost 2 bases, with 19 bases spanning the gap. Germline V CDR1 and CDR2: MDHEN, SYDVKM. The CDR3 contains 17 residues. The DNA for the CDR3 is TGTGCCAGCAGTTTTTCGCCCGGGACCAACCTTCAAGAGACCCAGTACTTC. Encoded protein: CASSFSPGTNLQETQYF.

This clone was seen a single time. This chain joins TRBV5-1 and TRBJ2-3; tentative D call: TRBD2 (6 bases). The V and J ends lost 0 bases and 0 bases respectively, with 14 bases between them. Germline V gives CDR1 SGHRS, CDR2 YFSETQ. The CDR3 extends over 17 amino acids. The CDR3 sequence is CASSLARGGKSTDTQYF. The CDR3 coding sequence is TGCGCCAGCAGCTTGGCCCGGGGCGGGAAGAGCACAGATACGCAGTATTTT.

The chain couples TRBV6-1 to TRBJ1-2, with TRBD1 identical over 7 bases. CDR1 is MNHNS, CDR2 SASEGT, per germline. The CDR3 covers 15 residues. Losses at the gene ends were 3 bases for V and 3 bases for J; bases not matched to a gene: 7. The CDR3 DNA reads as TGTGCCAGCAGTGAGGGGCAACAGGGGTACTATGGCTACACCTTC. It yields the protein CASSEGQQGYYGYTF.

This CDR3 reads CASSPLAEYYEQYF. CDR3 coding DNA: TGTGCCAGCAGTCCGCTAGCGGAGTACTACGAGCAGTACTTC. V usage is TRBV27 and J usage is TRBJ2-7, with 7 bases aligning to TRBD2. Germline V gene sequence: CDR1 MNHEY, CDR2 SMNVEV (reference sequence). Trimming took 5 bases from V and 3 from J; bases not matched to a gene: 7. There are 14 residues in the CDR3.

This rearrangement joins TRBV5-4 to TRBJ2-1; D is possibly TRBD1 (6 bases). Germline V CDR1 and CDR2: SGHNT, YYREEE (reference sequence). The germline V and J ends were trimmed by 7 bases and 8 bases, with 19 bases remaining between them. This CDR3 is 14 amino acids long. CDR3 sequence reads: CASAVGHLQDEQFF. CDR3 bases: TGTGCCAGCGCCGTGGGACACCTGCAAGATGAGCAGTTCTTC. Full variable domain (rest looked up from reference TRBV5-4 and TRBJ2-1): ETGVTQSPTHLIKTRGQQVTLRCSSQSGHNTVSWYQQALGQGPQFIFQYYREEENGRGNFPPRFSGLQFPNYSSELNVNALELDDSALYLCASAVGHLQDEQFFGPGTRLTVL.

The chain employs TRBV6-6 and TRBJ2-1; tentatively, D is TRBD1 or TRBD2 (5 bases each). The CDR3 is 11 amino acids. Between the trimmed V and J ends, which lost 8 bases and 5 bases, there was a span of 7 bases. CDR1 and CDR2 (germline): MNHNY, SVGAGI (reference sequence). CDR3 DNA: TGTGCCAGCCGAGGGGACAATGAGCAGTTCTTC. Its protein product is CASRGDNEQFF.

The V and J genes are TRBV11-3 and TRBJ2-2; TRBD2 aligns across 14 bases. Germline loops: CDR1 SGHNT, CDR2 YENEEA. The CDR3 contains 16 residues. V trimming: 8 bases; J trimming: 1 base; junction bases outside the gene matches: 3. CDR3 bases: TGTGCCAGCGGGACTAGCGGGAGCAGGAACACCGGGGAGCTGTTTTTT. Protein sequence: CASGTSGSRNTGELFF.

V usage is TRBV7-6 and J usage is TRBJ2-7; 11 bases agree with TRBD1. The germline gives CDR1 SGHVS, CDR2 FNYEAQ. Trimming cost V 1 base and J 6 bases; bases outside gene matches: 8. CDR3 length equals 16 residues. CDR3 protein: CASSLVLGQGALEQYF. In DNA form, the CDR3 reads TGTGCCAGCAGCTTAGTATTAGGACAGGGGGCACTCGAGCAGTACTTC.

The chain couples TRBV5-1 to TRBJ2-1, with D unresolved. V was clipped by 3 bases and J by 3 bases, with 10 bases between them. The CDR3 covers 14 residues. The germline V gene encodes CDR1 SGHRS and CDR2 YFSETQ. The CDR3 loop reads CASSSQTGYNEQFF. For the CDR3, the DNA is TGCGCCAGCAGCTCTCAGACTGGCTACAATGAGCAGTTCTTC.

The V and J genes are TRBV29-1 and TRBJ1-2; the D gene is possibly TRBD1 (6 bases). The V and J ends lost 4 bases and 8 bases respectively, with 11 bases between them. CDR1 SQVTM and CDR2 ANQGSEA come from the germline V gene. The CDR3 totals 11 residues. The CDR3 loop is CSVAGAEGYTF. In nucleotides, the CDR3 is TGCAGCGTTGCAGGGGCGGAAGGCTACACCTTC.

Notes on this clone: Other DNA sequences of this sample code for an identical CDR3. The chain employs TRBV18 and TRBJ1-5, with TRBD1 identical over 7 bases. CDR1 is KGHSH, CDR2 LQKENI, per germline. Trimming removed 2 bases from V and 2 bases from J; junction bases left unmatched: 0. The CDR3 covers 14 residues. CDR3 nucleotide sequence: TGTGCCAGCTCACCAGGACAGGGCAATCAGCCCCAGCATTTT. It is translated as CASSPGQGNQPQHF.

The rearrangement links TRBV20-1 to TRBJ1-2; a possible D gene is TRBD1 (6 bases). Trimming cost V 7 bases and J 7 bases, with 13 bases left between them. There are 11 residues in the CDR3. CDR1 is DFQATT and CDR2 is SNEGSKA in the germline V gene (reference sequence). The CDR3 DNA sequence: TGCAGTGTTAGCCAGGGGACTGGCTACACCTTC. Translation: CSVSQGTGYTF.

J is TRBJ2-1 and V is TRBV7-9; D gene ambiguous. Germline V gene lookup returns CDR1 SEHNR and CDR2 FQNEAQ (reference sequence). The V end was cut by 3 bases, the J end by 0 bases, with 3 bases between. The CDR3 is made up of 13 amino acids. The CDR3 DNA reads as TGTGCCAGCAGCTTGGGCTCCTACAATGAGCAGTTCTTC. It encodes CASSLGSYNEQFF.

The chain recombines TRBV5-1 with TRBJ2-7, with 14 bases aligning to TRBD2. Germline V gene data show CDR1 as SGHRS and CDR2 as YFSETQ. V lost 0 bases and J lost 5; bases outside the gene matches: 7. CDR3 length: 17 amino acids. This CDR3 reads CASSLDGTSGSRNEQYF. DNA for the CDR3: TGCGCCAGCAGCTTGGACGGGACTAGCGGGAGTCGTAACGAGCAGTACTTC.

This clone was seen only once. This sequence joins TRBV19 and TRBJ1-2; D unresolved. Germline values: CDR1 LNHDA, CDR2 SQIVND (reference sequence). CDR3 length: 14 residues. V dropped 3 bases and J dropped 4 bases, with 12 bases sitting between them. This chain's CDR3 is CASSMNEGGYGYTF. In DNA, the CDR3 is TGTGCCAGTAGTATGAATGAGGGCGGCTATGGCTACACCTTC.

This clone was counted a few times. The chain has TRBV4-2 and TRBJ2-7; 9 bases match TRBD1. Germline V CDR1 and CDR2: LGHNA, YNFKEQ. Trimming took 1 base from V and 7 from J; bases not matched to a gene: 11. This CDR3 comprises 16 residues. Written as DNA, the CDR3 is TGTGCCAGCAGCCAAGTGGTGGGACAGGGTCTAGGGGAGCAGTACTTC. This sequence encodes CASSQVVGQGLGEQYF.

The chain links TRBV7-2 to TRBJ1-3; D ambiguous. With 1 base removed from V and 2 bases from J, the gap between germline ends came to 9 bases. This CDR3 has 15 amino acids. Germline lookup yields CDR1 SGHTA and CDR2 FQGNSA. The CDR3 here is CASSLESATGNTIYF. CDR3 DNA: TGTGCCAGCAGCTTAGAAAGCGCTACTGGAAACACCATATATTTT.